These T cell receptor beta chains were read from a single sample in a study of cytomegalovirus exposure and HLA in healthy donors. TCRdb keeps only in-frame clones here, not all; method: immunoSEQ multiplex PCR. The table records fewer than 250,000 clones, approximately 82% of them present only once. The material sequenced was PBMCs. The receptors shown here come from a man aged 35 to 55 in good health and CMV-seropositive. The CDR3 runs from the conserved cysteine through the conserved F or W. Each record gives: CDR3 DNA, CDR3 protein, V gene, J gene, clone size, D gene. D genes are given only for firm matches. Part of the rows lack a size; the others show once, few, many or a class for expanded clones.

TGTGCCAGCAGCTCAACAGGGTCAAGCACAGATACGCAGTATTTT	CASSSTGSSTDTQYF	TRBV7-9	TRBJ2-3	.	.
TGTGCCAGCAGTTTCTCGGGAAACTATGGCTACACCTTC	CASSFSGNYGYTF	TRBV27	TRBJ1-2	.	.
TGCGCCAGCAGCTGGGGCTGGCGGGAGCCGACAGATACGCAGTATTTT	CASSWGWREPTDTQYF	TRBV5-1	TRBJ2-3	few	TRBD2
TGTGCCAGTAGTATAGGGACAGGGACAGGCAATCAGCCCCAGCATTTT	CASSIGTGTGNQPQHF	TRBV19	TRBJ1-5	.	TRBD1
TGTGCCAGCGTGACCCCAGGGGCTAATGAAAAACTGTTTTTT	CASVTPGANEKLFF	TRBV28	TRBJ1-4	.	.
TGCGCCAGCAGCTACGGACAGGGGGCGGACTATGGCTACACCTTC	CASSYGQGADYGYTF	TRBV5-1	TRBJ1-2	.	TRBD1
TGCGCCAGCAGCCAAGATGGGGGAGGACGGGGTGAGCAGTTCTTC	CASSQDGGGRGEQFF	TRBV4-3	TRBJ2-1	.	.
TGTGCCAGCAGCCCGGACTCAAACCCCTACGAGCAGTACTTC	CASSPDSNPYEQYF	TRBV11-3	TRBJ2-7	.	.
TGCGCCAGCAGCTGGGACTTTCAGAGCTCCTACGAGCAGTACTTC	CASSWDFQSSYEQYF	TRBV5-1	TRBJ2-7	.	.
TGCGCCAGCAGCTTGGGTGAGACTACTTACAATGAGCAGTTCTTC	CASSLGETTYNEQFF	TRBV5-1	TRBJ2-1	.	.
TGTGCCAGCAGCCAAGATGTGGTGAGTCGTGTCTTT	CASSQDVVSRVF	TRBV4-2	TRBJ1-1	.	.
TGTGCCAGCAGTGAAGCGCCCAGGGGGGCTGGCTACACCTTC	CASSEAPRGAGYTF	TRBV2	TRBJ1-2	.	TRBD1
TGTGCCATCAGGGGGGCGGGAGGGCCCCACGAGCAGTACTTC	CAIRGAGGPHEQYF	TRBV10-3	TRBJ2-7	few	TRBD2
TGTGCCAGCAGTTCCACGGGGATATGGAGCTCAGATACGCAGTATTTT	CASSSTGIWSSDTQYF	TRBV7-9	TRBJ2-3	.	.
TGCGCCAGCACGACTCTGGGGCAGACACAAGAGACCCAGTACTTC	CASTTLGQTQETQYF	TRBV5-1	TRBJ2-5	.	.
TGTGCCAGCAGCCGTCTCGGGACTAGCGGGGGCAGCACAGATACGCAGTATTTT	CASSRLGTSGGSTDTQYF	TRBV7-2	TRBJ2-3	.	TRBD2